The 31 T cell receptor beta chains presented below share a single source sample, sequenced in a study of STAT5B mutations in CD4+ large granular lymphocyte leukemia. Profiled with immunoSEQ multiplex PCR; TCRdb holds only in-frame clones, not every one. This sample yields fewer than 45,000 clones, of which 70% to 85% are seen a single time; 0.3% to 0.35% belongs to the top ten. Sequenced material: CD4+ T cells from blood buffy coats. The receptor source for this set is a human donor in good health.

The chain uses TRBV6-5 and TRBJ2-7; 9 bases line up with TRBD2. Germline V gives CDR1 MNHEY, CDR2 SVGAGI. The CDR3 has 15 amino acids. V lost 6 bases, J lost 5 bases, and 11 bases stayed unmatched. The CDR3 DNA sequence: TGTGCCAGCAGCCCTGGGGGTAGCGGGAGCCACGAGCAGTACTTC. Translation: CASSPGGSGSHEQYF.

The chain links TRBV19 to TRBJ2-5, with 8 bases matching TRBD1. Per the germline V gene, CDR1 is LNHDA and CDR2 is SQIVND (reference sequence). V trimming: 9 bases; J trimming: 4 bases; junction bases outside the gene matches: 7. CDR3 length: 13 residues. Written as DNA, the CDR3 is TGTGCCAGCTCAGGACAGGGCGCAGAGACCCAGTACTTC. It is translated as CASSGQGAETQYF.

This rearrangement joins TRBV11-2 to TRBJ1-1, with no clear D. Trimming cost V 1 base and J 0 bases, with 9 bases left between them. The germline CDR1 and CDR2 sequences are SGHAT and FQNNGV. The CDR3 spans 15 residues. CDR3 DNA: TGTGCCAGCAGCTTAGGGGCCAGGATGAACACTGAAGCTTTCTTT. Its protein product is CASSLGARMNTEAFF.

This sequence joins TRBV6-6 and TRBJ1-6; D gene unclear. This CDR3 has 14 residues. Germline-derived CDR1 and CDR2 are MNHNY and SVGAGI (reference sequence). Trimming removed 6 bases at V and 0 bases at J, with 6 bases between. CDR3 DNA: TGTGCCAGCAGGGAGAGCTCCTATAATTCACCCCTCCACTTT. Translation gives CASRESSYNSPLHF.

The chain employs TRBV6-5 and TRBJ2-5; 7 nucleotides match TRBD1. Trimming at V came to 0 bases and at J to 5 bases, leaving 6 bases not matched to a gene. The germline V gene encodes CDR1 MNHEY and CDR2 SVGAGI. The length of the CDR3 is 15 residues. This CDR3 is CASSYSGARGETQYF. CDR3 in DNA: TGTGCCAGCAGTTACTCCGGCGCCAGGGGGGAGACCCAGTACTTC.

This clone was seen once. The chain joins TRBV6-5 to TRBJ1-1; maybe TRBD1 (5 bases). CDR3 length: 13 residues. V was pared by 9 bases and J by 0 bases, with 11 bases between. Germline V gives CDR1 MNHEY, CDR2 SVGAGI. The CDR3 is CASSGDLNTEAFF. For the CDR3, the DNA is TGTGCCAGTTCTGGGGACTTGAACACTGAAGCTTTCTTT.

This chain joins TRBV7-9 and TRBJ2-7, with 11 bases aligning to TRBD1. With V trimmed by 5 bases and J by 5 bases, 5 bases remained unmatched. This CDR3 is 14 amino acids long. Germline CDR1 and CDR2: SEHNR and FQNEAQ (reference sequence). The CDR3 is CASSPGQGADEQYF. The DNA for the CDR3 is TGTGCCAGCAGCCCCGGACAGGGGGCGGACGAGCAGTACTTC.

The chain is built from TRBV7-2 and TRBJ1-1, with 7 positions matching TRBD1. The CDR3 consists of 15 residues. The junction had 8 bases not matched to a gene; V was cut back by 4 bases and J by 3 bases. Germline CDR1 is SGHTA and CDR2 is FQGNSA. CDR3 DNA sequence: TGTGCCAGCAGCTCAGGCAGGACAGGCTACACTGAAGCTTTCTTT. This sequence encodes CASSSGRTGYTEAFF.

This clone was counted only a few times. The chain combines TRBV28 with TRBJ2-3; D is ambiguous. The CDR3 sequence is 14 residues long. The V and J ends lost 2 bases and 0 bases respectively, with 6 bases between them. The germline V gene encodes CDR1 MDHEN and CDR2 SYDVKM. The CDR3 DNA sequence: TGTGCCAGCAGTTTAGCACAGAGCACAGATACGCAGTATTTT. Translating gives CASSLAQSTDTQYF. Full variable domain (rest looked up from reference TRBV28 and TRBJ2-3): DVKVTQSSRYLVKRTGEKVFLECVQDMDHENMFWYRQDPGLGLRLIYFSYDVKMKEKGDIPEGYSVSREKKERFSLILESASTNQTSMYLCASSLAQSTDTQYFGPGTRLTVL.

V gene TRBV6-1 combines with J gene TRBJ1-2; a possible D gene is TRBD1 (5 bases). The CDR3 totals 14 residues. Trimming shortened V by 0 bases and J by 4 bases, and 9 bases separated the two germline ends. The germline V gene encodes CDR1 MNHNS and CDR2 SASEGT. The DNA for the CDR3 is TGTGCCAGCAGTGAAGCACGGGGCCTCTATGGCTACACCTTC. Protein sequence: CASSEARGLYGYTF.

The chain uses TRBV30 and TRBJ1-2; no definite D call. V was clipped by 0 bases and J by 12 bases, with 11 bases between them. The CDR3 sequence is 11 residues long. Germline CDR1 GTSNPN, CDR2 SVGIG (reference sequence). Here the CDR3 DNA reads TGTGCCTGGAGTGTAGCCGGGGTCGACACCTTC. Amino acids: CAWSVAGVDTF. The variable domain in full, with the rest retrieved from reference TRBV30 and TRBJ1-2, is SQTIHQWPATLVQPVGSPLSLECTVEGTSNPNLYWYRQAAGRGLQLLFYSVGIGQISSEVPQNLSASRPQDRQFILSSKKLLLSDSGFYLCAWSVAGVDTFGSGTRLTVV.

This sequence joins TRBV28 and TRBJ1-2; D unclear. CDR1 MDHEN and CDR2 SYDVKM come from the germline V gene. This CDR3 is 12 amino acids long. Trimming shortened V by 3 bases and J by 8 bases, and 10 bases separated the two germline ends. CDR3 protein: CASSFELRGYTF. The CDR3 DNA reads TGTGCCAGCAGTTTCGAACTAAGAGGCTACACCTTC.

This sequence joins TRBV18 and TRBJ2-7; D unresolved. Germline CDR1 reads KGHSH; CDR2 reads LQKENI. This CDR3 contains 14 residues. V lost 2 bases, J lost 0 bases, and 8 bases lay in between. The CDR3 region has the DNA TGTGCCAGCTCACCAACTGGGGACTCCTACGAGCAGTACTTC. It is translated as CASSPTGDSYEQYF.

CDR3 sequence: CASSLGGQPQHF. Written as DNA, the CDR3 is TGTGCCAGCAGTTTAGGAGGACAGCCCCAGCATTTT. J is TRBJ1-5 and V is TRBV27, with D unresolved. CDR1 is MNHEY and CDR2 is SMNVEV in the germline V gene (reference sequence). The CDR3 runs to 12 residues. V lost 2 bases and J lost 7, with 6 bases in between.

This sequence joins TRBV6-5 and TRBJ2-1; D is uncertain. The CDR3 consists of 16 residues. Germline V gene data show CDR1 as MNHEY and CDR2 as SVGAGI. V dropped 0 bases and J dropped 5 bases, with 14 bases sitting between them. CDR3 nucleotide sequence: TGTGCCAGCAGTTACTCTTCTAGTCTCCCCCACAATGAGCAGTTCTTC. Protein sequence: CASSYSSSLPHNEQFF.

This chain uses TRBV27 with TRBJ2-6; tentative D call: TRBD2 (5 bases). This CDR3 is 15 amino acids long. V was cut by 1 base and J by 4 bases, with 8 bases left in between. CDR1 MNHEY and CDR2 SMNVEV come from the germline V gene (reference sequence). CDR3 sequence reads: CASSLFGVGANVLTF. CDR3 nucleotides: TGTGCCAGCAGTTTATTCGGGGTGGGGGCCAACGTCCTGACTTTC.

The chain carries TRBV9 and TRBJ1-1; D possibly corresponds to TRBD1 (6 bases). The CDR3 contains 15 residues. V lost 3 bases and J lost 6, with 18 bases in between. Germline V gene sequence: CDR1 SGDLS, CDR2 YYNGEE. CDR3 sequence reads: CASSERPGQYPEAFF. As DNA, the CDR3 is TGTGCCAGCAGCGAGCGTCCGGGACAATACCCTGAAGCTTTCTTT.

The V and J genes are TRBV7-6 and TRBJ2-3, with a weak D call TRBD1 (6 bases). The CDR3 sequence is 15 residues long. Trimming stripped 1 base from V and 2 bases from J, with 10 bases between. Germline-derived CDR1 and CDR2 are SGHVS and FNYEAQ. This chain's CDR3 is CASSLVAGATDTQYF. CDR3 DNA sequence: TGTGCCAGCAGCTTAGTTGCAGGGGCCACAGATACGCAGTATTTT.

V is TRBV10-3 and J is TRBJ1-1; D is unresolved. Germline CDR1 and CDR2: ENHRY and SYGVKD. This CDR3 spans 13 amino acids. V lost 1 base and J 1 base, leaving 4 bases between the germline ends. DNA of the CDR3: TGTGCCATCAGTGAGTACAGGAACACTGAAGCTTTCTTT. This encodes CAISEYRNTEAFF.

This sequence joins TRBV6-1 and TRBJ1-1; no clear D. CDR3 length equals 13 residues. Trimming took off 7 bases at V and 2 bases at J, with 11 bases between the two ends. Germline V gene sequence: CDR1 MNHNS, CDR2 SASEGT. The CDR3 loop is CASKSQENTEAFF. The CDR3 region has the DNA TGTGCCAGCAAAAGCCAGGAAAACACTGAAGCTTTCTTT.

The V call is TRBV5-1, the J call TRBJ1-1; D unresolved. In germline, CDR1 is SGHRS, CDR2 YFSETQ. Trimming left V 2 bases short and J 1 base short, with 9 bases between. This CDR3 is 14 amino acids long. The CDR3 DNA follows: TGCGCCAGCAGCTTATCTCATCCGAACACTGAAGCTTTCTTT. Encoded protein: CASSLSHPNTEAFF.

The chain is built from TRBV13 and TRBJ1-1, with TRBD1 identical over 7 bases. CDR1 is PRHDT and CDR2 is FYEKMQ in the germline V gene (reference sequence). V trimming: 2 bases; J trimming: 5 bases; junction bases outside the gene matches: 8. The CDR3 runs to 15 residues. In nucleotides, the CDR3 is TGTGCCAGCAGCTTATTTGTTCGGGACAGAACTGAAGCTTTCTTT. Translating it yields CASSLFVRDRTEAFF.

The gene calls are TRBV9 and TRBJ2-1, with 10 bases identical to TRBD2. This CDR3 has 16 amino acids. The V segment lost 4 bases and the J segment 3 bases; nucleotides outside the gene matches: 7. Germline loops: CDR1 SGDLS, CDR2 YYNGEE. This CDR3 reads CASSLTGLADYNEQFF. In DNA form, the CDR3 reads TGTGCCAGCAGCCTCACTGGACTAGCGGACTACAATGAGCAGTTCTTC.

The chain employs TRBV5-6 and TRBJ1-2; D not resolved. V dropped 0 bases and J dropped 8 bases, with 8 bases sitting between them. This CDR3 contains 12 residues. Germline loops: CDR1 SGHDT, CDR2 YYEEEE. The chain's CDR3 is CASSLGPWGYTF. DNA for the CDR3: TGTGCCAGCAGCTTGGGACCCTGGGGCTACACCTTC.

The chain carries TRBV4-2 and TRBJ1-2; no clear D. Germline-derived CDR1 and CDR2 are LGHNA and YNFKEQ. The CDR3 sequence is 14 residues long. V was shortened by 1 base and J by 4 bases, with 10 bases between the two germline ends. In nucleotides, the CDR3 is TGTGCCAGCAGCCAAGGAGACACGGTCTATGGCTACACCTTC. This encodes CASSQGDTVYGYTF.

The chain combines TRBV5-1 with TRBJ1-1; no firm D call. Trimming took 4 bases from V and 3 from J, leaving 13 bases between them. This CDR3 is 14 amino acids long. Germline V gene lookup returns CDR1 SGHRS and CDR2 YFSETQ. The CDR3: CASSPLDGDTEAFF. CDR3 nucleotides: TGCGCCAGCAGCCCGTTAGACGGTGACACTGAAGCTTTCTTT.

The chain has TRBV13 and TRBJ2-4; 9 bases align to TRBD1. Germline V lookup: CDR1 PRHDT, CDR2 FYEKMQ (reference sequence). The CDR3 is 15 residues long. J was trimmed by 7 bases and V by 1 base; bases with no gene match: 5. The CDR3 loop reads CASSLEGDRVNIQYF. DNA for the CDR3: TGTGCCAGCAGCTTAGAAGGGGACAGGGTCAACATTCAGTACTTC.

V is TRBV11-2 and J is TRBJ1-6; D is ambiguous. CDR1 and CDR2 (germline): SGHAT, FQNNGV. V was clipped by 4 bases and J by 9 bases, with 13 bases between them. The CDR3 consists of 14 residues. This chain's CDR3 is CASSSQVFGSPLHF. The CDR3 nucleotides are TGTGCCAGCAGCTCGCAGGTTTTTGGTTCACCCCTCCACTTT.

J is TRBJ1-1 and V is TRBV12-5; D is undetermined. In germline, CDR1 is LGHNT, CDR2 FRNRAP. Deletions cut 9 bases from V and 6 bases from J, with 20 bases between. The CDR3 runs to 14 residues. DNA of the CDR3: TGTGCTAGCGGAGCCGGCCCACCCCGCGCTGAAGCTTTCTTT. It translates to CASGAGPPRAEAFF.

The gene calls are TRBV27 and TRBJ1-2; 11 bases match TRBD1. This CDR3 is built from 15 residues. V lost 6 bases to trimming and J lost 6 bases; unmatched junction nucleotides: 9. Germline-derived CDR1 and CDR2 are MNHEY and SMNVEV (reference sequence). CDR3 sequence (DNA): TGTGCCAGCAGACCACGCGGGACAGGGGGTGATGGCTACACCTTC. It translates to CASRPRGTGGDGYTF.

This clone was observed once. In DNA, the CDR3 is TGCGCCAGCAGCCAATACCCCGGGAGCCTCACAGATACGCAGTATTTT. Its translation: CASSQYPGSLTDTQYF. V is TRBV4-3 and J is TRBJ2-3; D is perhaps TRBD2 (6 bases). Germline V gene sequence: CDR1 LGHNA, CDR2 YSLEER. The CDR3 runs 16 residues. Trimming shortened V by 2 bases and J by 2 bases, and 14 bases separated the two germline ends.